The 15 T cell receptor beta chains presented below share a single source sample, sequenced in a study of blood T cells in healthy people across ages. A J-beta primer mix and a sample-barcoded 5' primer were used in a second PCR of about 7 to 12 cycles. From the 5' RACE reads, TCRdb called clonotypes with MiXCR, one entry per CDR3 protein. The repertoire includes roughly 1,100,000 distinct CDR3 sequences, approximately 26% of them detected once, and around 0.7% sits in the top ten. This sample also appeared in a second study, on T cells of mothers and their children.

The specimen sequenced was blood. The receptors stem from a girl under 10 years old in good health.

In this sample, this clonotype turned up a few times. This chain connects TRBV9 to TRBJ2-5; 10 bases are shared with TRBD2. J gave up 1 base and V 2 bases, and 5 bases lay outside the gene matches. Germline V gene lookup returns CDR1 SGDLS and CDR2 YYNGEE. This CDR3 has 16 amino acids. CDR3 bases: TGTGCCAGCAGCGTTAAGCGGGGGGGCCCCCAAGAGACCCAGTACTTC. This gives the protein CASSVKRGGPQETQYF.

This chain uses TRBV7-9 with TRBJ1-4; 12 nucleotides agree with TRBD1. V gave up 5 bases and J gave up 0 bases; unmatched junction bases: 7. The CDR3 length is 18 residues. Looked up from germline, CDR1 is SEHNR and CDR2 is FQNEAQ (reference sequence). CDR3 bases: TGTGCCAGCAGCCCCGGGACAGGGGGCTCTACAACTAATGAAAAACTGTTTTTT. Protein sequence: CASSPGTGGSTTNEKLFF.

The V call is TRBV29-1, the J call TRBJ1-2; possible D gene TRBD1, 6 bases. The CDR3 covers 13 residues. Trimming removed 0 bases at V and 7 bases at J, with 12 bases between. Germline assignment: CDR1 SQVTM and CDR2 ANQGSEA. For the CDR3, the DNA is TGCAGCGTTGAAGATACAGGGATCCGTGGCTACACCTTC. Translation gives CSVEDTGIRGYTF.

This clonotype was seen a handful of times. This chain uses TRBV29-1 with TRBJ1-2; the D gene is possibly TRBD1 (6 bases). The CDR3 contains 14 residues. With 7 bases removed from V and 0 bases from J, the gap between germline ends came to 15 bases. CDR1 SQVTM and CDR2 ANQGSEA come from the germline V gene. CDR3 amino acids: CSGLTGTANYGYTF. Written as DNA, the CDR3 is TGCAGCGGGTTAACAGGGACGGCTAACTATGGCTACACCTTC.

This clonotype has a handful of counts. J is TRBJ2-1 and V is TRBV4-1, with TRBD2 matching 7 bases. The V gene end was trimmed by 2 bases and the J gene end by 7 bases; junction bases not matched to a gene: 8. The CDR3 has 15 amino acids. Germline values: CDR1 MGHRA, CDR2 YSYEKL. CDR3 nucleotide sequence: TGCGCCAGCAGCCAATCGCCTAGCGGAGGGAATGAGCAGTTCTTC. Its protein product is CASSQSPSGGNEQFF.

This clonotype has a handful of counts. V gene TRBV2 combines with J gene TRBJ1-1, with a weak D call TRBD1 (6 bases). Germline V gene lookup returns CDR1 SNHLY and CDR2 FYNNEI. V shed 6 bases and J shed 6 bases, with 20 bases lying between them. The CDR3 covers 15 residues. The CDR3: CASRTELGTTSEAFF. The CDR3 nucleotides read TGTGCCAGCAGAACAGAACTAGGGACAACCTCTGAAGCTTTCTTT.

Regarding this clonotype: A much larger clone lies a single base off, so this may be a read error. The rearrangement joins TRBV10-3 to TRBJ2-6, with D possibly being TRBD1 (5 bases). The CDR3 has 16 amino acids. Germline CDR1 reads ENHRY; CDR2 reads SYGVKD. DNA of the CDR3: TGTGCCATCAGTGAGTCCTACGTAGCTGGGGCCAACATCCTGACTTTC. Translated, it gives CAISESYVAGANILTF.

CDR3 residues: CASSQSGGENSPLHF. The CDR3 coding sequence is TGTGCCAGCTCACAGTCCGGGGGAGAAAATTCACCCCTCCACTTT. The chain has TRBV18 and TRBJ1-6; D is perhaps TRBD1 (5 bases). V shed 4 bases and J shed 7 bases, with 14 bases lying between them. This CDR3 has 15 residues. From germline, CDR1 is KGHSH and CDR2 LQKENI.

In this sample, this clonotype turned up a few times. CDR3 in DNA: TGTGCCAGCAGCCCCTCGGACGCCCGACCATATGGCTACACCTTC. Translating gives CASSPSDARPYGYTF. The rearrangement joins TRBV11-2 to TRBJ1-2; D gene unclear. The CDR3 sequence is 15 residues long. Germline CDR1 and CDR2: SGHAT and FQNNGV. The ends were cut back, 5 bases at V and 5 bases at J, with 18 bases in the middle.

The chain carries TRBV28 and TRBJ2-1; D ambiguous. The germline V gene encodes CDR1 MDHEN and CDR2 SYDVKM. The CDR3 is made up of 18 amino acids. V lost 2 bases and J lost 3, with 20 bases in between. As DNA, the CDR3 is TGTGCCAGCAGTTTAGGGTTCACCCTCCGGGCGCACTACAATGAGCAGTTCTTC. Translated: CASSLGFTLRAHYNEQFF.

This clonotype was counted between two and nine times. The rearrangement uses TRBV11-1 and TRBJ2-2, with TRBD1 matching 8 bases. Germline CDR1 SGHAT, CDR2 FQDESV (reference sequence). Trimming at V came to 3 bases and at J to 6 bases, leaving 9 bases not matched to a gene. The CDR3 runs to 16 residues. The CDR3, as DNA: TGTGCCAGCAGCTTGATCGGACAGGGATCGGCCGGGGAGCTGTTTTTT. This translates into CASSLIGQGSAGELFF.

The chain has TRBV19 and TRBJ2-4, with 10 nucleotides matching TRBD2. V was pared by 6 bases and J by 8 bases, with 10 bases of the junction left unmatched. This CDR3 spans 15 amino acids. Germline V gene data show CDR1 as LNHDA and CDR2 as SQIVND (reference sequence). CDR3 in amino acids: CASSKREGRFDIQYF. CDR3 nucleotide sequence: TGTGCCAGTAGCAAGCGGGAGGGCCGCTTTGACATTCAGTACTTC.

CDR3 coding DNA: TGTGCCAGCGGGGACAGGGCGCAACTGTTTTTT. Amino acids: CASGDRAQLFF. The rearrangement joins TRBV2 to TRBJ1-4; TRBD1 aligns across 9 bases. The CDR3 contains 11 residues. Germline CDR1 and CDR2: SNHLY and FYNNEI. Trimming removed 8 bases from V and 12 bases from J; junction bases left unmatched: 4.

The chain carries TRBV5-1 and TRBJ2-7; TRBD2 matches at 8 bases. The CDR3 contains 14 residues. The germline V gene encodes CDR1 SGHRS and CDR2 YFSETQ. The J segment lost 0 bases and the V segment lost 5 bases, leaving 4 bases of the junction unmatched. This CDR3 is CASRESGSSYEQYF. The CDR3 DNA follows: TGCGCCAGCAGGGAGAGCGGGAGCTCCTACGAGCAGTACTTC.

This chain joins TRBV7-9 and TRBJ2-1; weak D call: TRBD2 (5 bases). V was trimmed by 9 bases and J by 7 bases, leaving 16 bases between them. CDR3 length: 13 amino acids. Germline values: CDR1 SEHNR, CDR2 FQNEAQ (reference sequence). The CDR3 DNA follows: TGTGCCAGTCTGGGAGCGTTAGGGAATGAGCAGTTCTTC. Translated, it gives CASLGALGNEQFF.